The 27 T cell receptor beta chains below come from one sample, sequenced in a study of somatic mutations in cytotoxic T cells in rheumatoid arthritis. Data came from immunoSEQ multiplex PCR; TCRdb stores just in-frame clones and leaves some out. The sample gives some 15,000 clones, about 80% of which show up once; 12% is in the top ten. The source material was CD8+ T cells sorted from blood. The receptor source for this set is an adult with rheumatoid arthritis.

CDR3 sequence (DNA): TGTGCCAGCAGCCAGGCCTGGGACGAAAAACTGTTTTTT. This translates into CASSQAWDEKLFF. This chain links TRBV25-1 with TRBJ1-4; possible D gene TRBD1, 5 bases. CDR3 size: 13 residues. Germline-derived CDR1 and CDR2 are MGHDK and SYGVNS. The V and J ends lost 6 bases and 8 bases respectively, with 13 bases between them.

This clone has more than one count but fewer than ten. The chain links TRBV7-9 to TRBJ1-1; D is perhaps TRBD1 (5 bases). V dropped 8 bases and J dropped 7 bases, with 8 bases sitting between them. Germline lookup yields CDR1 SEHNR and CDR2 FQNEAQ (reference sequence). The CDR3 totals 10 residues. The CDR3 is CASADSEAFF. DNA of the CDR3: TGTGCCAGCGCTGACAGTGAAGCTTTCTTT.

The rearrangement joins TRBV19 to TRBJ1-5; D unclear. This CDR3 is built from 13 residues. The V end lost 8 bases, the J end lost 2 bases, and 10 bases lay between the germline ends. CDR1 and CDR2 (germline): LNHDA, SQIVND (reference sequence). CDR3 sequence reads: CASQSGGNQPQHF. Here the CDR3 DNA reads TGTGCCAGTCAATCCGGGGGCAATCAGCCCCAGCATTTT. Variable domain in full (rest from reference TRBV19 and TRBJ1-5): DGGITQSPKYLFRKEGQNVTLSCEQNLNHDAMYWYRQDPGQGLRLIYYSQIVNDFQKGDIAEGYSVSREKKESFPLTVTSAQKNPTAFYLCASQSGGNQPQHFGDGTRLSIL.

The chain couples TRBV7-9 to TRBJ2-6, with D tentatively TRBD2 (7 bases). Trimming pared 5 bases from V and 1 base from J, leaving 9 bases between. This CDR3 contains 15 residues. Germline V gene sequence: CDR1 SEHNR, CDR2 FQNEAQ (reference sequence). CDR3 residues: CASSRGGSGANVLTF. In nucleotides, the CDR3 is TGTGCCAGCAGCAGGGGGGGTTCTGGGGCCAACGTCCTGACTTTC.

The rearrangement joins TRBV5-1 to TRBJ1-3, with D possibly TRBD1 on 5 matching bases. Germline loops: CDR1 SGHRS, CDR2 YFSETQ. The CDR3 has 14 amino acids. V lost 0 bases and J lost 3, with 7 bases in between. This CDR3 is CASSLDQGGNTIYF. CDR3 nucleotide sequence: TGCGCCAGCAGCTTGGATCAGGGTGGAAACACCATATATTTT.

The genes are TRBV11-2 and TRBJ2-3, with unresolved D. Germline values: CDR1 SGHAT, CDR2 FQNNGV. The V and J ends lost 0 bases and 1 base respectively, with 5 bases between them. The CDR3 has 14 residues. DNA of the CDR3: TGTGCCAGCAGCTTAGAGGTGGGCACAGATACGCAGTATTTT. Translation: CASSLEVGTDTQYF.

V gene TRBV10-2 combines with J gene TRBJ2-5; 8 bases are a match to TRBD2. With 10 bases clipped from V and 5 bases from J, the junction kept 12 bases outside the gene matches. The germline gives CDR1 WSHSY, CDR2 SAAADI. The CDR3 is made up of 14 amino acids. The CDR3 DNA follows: TGCGCCACCAACCCCCCGGGGGGGGAGGAGACCCAGTACTTC. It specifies CATNPPGGEETQYF.

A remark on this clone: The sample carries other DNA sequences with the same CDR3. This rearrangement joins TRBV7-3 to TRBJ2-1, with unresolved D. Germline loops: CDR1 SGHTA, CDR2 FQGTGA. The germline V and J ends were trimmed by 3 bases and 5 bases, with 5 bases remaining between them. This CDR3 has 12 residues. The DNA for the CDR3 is TGTGCCAGCAGCTTCGGTAACAATGAGCAGTTCTTC. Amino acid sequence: CASSFGNNEQFF.

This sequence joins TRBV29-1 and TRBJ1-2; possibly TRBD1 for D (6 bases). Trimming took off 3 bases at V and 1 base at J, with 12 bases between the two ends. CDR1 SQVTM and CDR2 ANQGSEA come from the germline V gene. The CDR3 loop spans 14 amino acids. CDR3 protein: CSVEGGGSNYGYTF. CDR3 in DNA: TGCAGCGTTGAGGGAGGGGGGAGTAACTATGGCTACACCTTC.

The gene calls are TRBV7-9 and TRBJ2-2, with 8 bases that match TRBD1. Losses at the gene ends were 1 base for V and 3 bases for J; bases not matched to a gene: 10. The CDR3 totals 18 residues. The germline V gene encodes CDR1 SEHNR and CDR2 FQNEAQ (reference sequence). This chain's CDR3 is CASSLVGGRGPDTGELFF. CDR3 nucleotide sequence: TGTGCCAGCAGCTTAGTAGGAGGCAGGGGGCCGGACACCGGGGAGCTGTTTTTT.

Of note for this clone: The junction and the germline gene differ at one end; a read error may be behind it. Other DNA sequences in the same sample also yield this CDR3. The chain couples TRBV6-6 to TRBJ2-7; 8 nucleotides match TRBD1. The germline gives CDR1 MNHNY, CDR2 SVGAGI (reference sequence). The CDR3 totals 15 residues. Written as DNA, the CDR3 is TGTGCCAGTAGTTATGGGCAGGGGGCAGTGGACGAGCAGTACTTC. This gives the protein CASSYGQGAVDEQYF.

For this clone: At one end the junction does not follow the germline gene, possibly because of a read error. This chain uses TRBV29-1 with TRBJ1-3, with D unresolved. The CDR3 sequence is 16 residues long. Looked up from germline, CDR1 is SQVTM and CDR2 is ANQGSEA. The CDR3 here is CSVEGARENSGNTIYF. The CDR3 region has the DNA TGCAGCGTGGAAGGAGCTAGGGAGAACTCTGGAAACACCATATATTTT.

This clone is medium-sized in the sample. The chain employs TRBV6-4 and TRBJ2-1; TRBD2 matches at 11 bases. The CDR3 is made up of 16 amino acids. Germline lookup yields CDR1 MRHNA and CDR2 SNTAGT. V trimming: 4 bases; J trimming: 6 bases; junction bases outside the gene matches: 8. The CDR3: CASSGTTSGGVNEQFF. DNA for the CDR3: TGTGCCAGCAGTGGGACTACTAGCGGGGGAGTCAATGAGCAGTTCTTC.

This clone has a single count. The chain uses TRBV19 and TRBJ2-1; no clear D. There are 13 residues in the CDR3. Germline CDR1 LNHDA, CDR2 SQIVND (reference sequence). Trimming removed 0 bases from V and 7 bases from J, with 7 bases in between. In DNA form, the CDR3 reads TGTGCCAGTAGTATAGAGGTCCGTAATGAGCAGTTCTTC. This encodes CASSIEVRNEQFF.

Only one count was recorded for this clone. DNA for the CDR3: TGTGCCAGCTCACCGGCTAGCGGGGAGAATGAGCAGTTCTTC. Encoded protein: CASSPASGENEQFF. This rearrangement joins TRBV18 to TRBJ2-1, with 9 bases aligning to TRBD2. The CDR3 consists of 14 residues. J was trimmed by 7 bases and V by 3 bases; bases with no gene match: 4. Per the germline V gene, CDR1 is KGHSH and CDR2 is LQKENI.

The CDR3 nucleotides are TGTGCCAGCAGTGAAAGTCAGCCCCAGCATTTT. Its translation: CASSESQPQHF. The chain joins TRBV6-1 to TRBJ1-5; D uncertain. The CDR3 loop spans 11 amino acids. Per the germline V gene, CDR1 is MNHNS and CDR2 is SASEGT. Trimming removed 2 bases from V and 6 bases from J, with 2 bases in between.

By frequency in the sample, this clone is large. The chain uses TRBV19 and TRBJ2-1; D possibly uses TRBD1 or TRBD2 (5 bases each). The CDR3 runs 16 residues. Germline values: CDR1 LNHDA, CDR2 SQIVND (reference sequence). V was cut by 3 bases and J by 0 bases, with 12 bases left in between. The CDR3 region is CASSIGWGSSYNEQFF. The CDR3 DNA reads TGTGCCAGTAGTATTGGGTGGGGGAGCTCCTACAATGAGCAGTTCTTC.

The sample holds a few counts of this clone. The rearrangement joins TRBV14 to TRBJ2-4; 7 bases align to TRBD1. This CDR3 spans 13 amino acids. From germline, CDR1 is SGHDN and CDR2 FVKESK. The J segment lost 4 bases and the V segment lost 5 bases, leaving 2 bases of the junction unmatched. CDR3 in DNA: TGTGCCAGCAGCTCGGGACAGAAAAACATTCAGTACTTC. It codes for CASSSGQKNIQYF.

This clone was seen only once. CDR3 in amino acids: CASSPESPYEQYF. DNA of the CDR3: TGCGCCAGCAGCCCGGAAAGTCCCTACGAGCAGTACTTC. V is TRBV5-1 and J is TRBJ2-7; D call uncertain. The CDR3 runs to 13 residues. The V gene lost 4 bases and the J gene lost 2 bases, with 10 bases spanning the gap. Germline CDR1 SGHRS, CDR2 YFSETQ.

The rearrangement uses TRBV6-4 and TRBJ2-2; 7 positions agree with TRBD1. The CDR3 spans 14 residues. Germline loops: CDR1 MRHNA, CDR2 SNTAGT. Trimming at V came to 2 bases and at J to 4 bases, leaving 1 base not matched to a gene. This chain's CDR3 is CASSDGQATGELFF. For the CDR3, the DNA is TGTGCCAGCAGTGACGGACAGGCCACCGGGGAGCTGTTTTTT.

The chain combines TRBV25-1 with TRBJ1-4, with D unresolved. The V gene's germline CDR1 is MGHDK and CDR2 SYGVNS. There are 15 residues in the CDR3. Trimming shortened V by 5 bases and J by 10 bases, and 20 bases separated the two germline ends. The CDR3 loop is CASSSSSGSVRKLFF. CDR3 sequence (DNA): TGTGCCAGCAGTTCCTCCAGTGGGAGCGTTCGAAAACTGTTTTTT.

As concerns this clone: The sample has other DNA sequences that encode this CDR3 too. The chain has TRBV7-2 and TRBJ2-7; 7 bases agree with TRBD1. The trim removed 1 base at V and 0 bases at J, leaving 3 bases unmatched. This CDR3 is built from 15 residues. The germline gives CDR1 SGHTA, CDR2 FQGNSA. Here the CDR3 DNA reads TGTGCCAGCAGCTTAGGAGGGGGCATCTCCTACGAGCAGTACTTC. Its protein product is CASSLGGGISYEQYF.

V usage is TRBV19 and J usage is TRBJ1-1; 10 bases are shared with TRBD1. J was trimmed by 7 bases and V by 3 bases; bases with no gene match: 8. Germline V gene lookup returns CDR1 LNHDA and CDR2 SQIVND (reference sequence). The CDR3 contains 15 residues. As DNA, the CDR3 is TGTGCCAGTAGTATGAGGGACAGGGGATGGGGTGAAGCTTTCTTT. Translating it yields CASSMRDRGWGEAFF. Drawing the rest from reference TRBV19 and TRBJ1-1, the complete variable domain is DGGITQSPKYLFRKEGQNVTLSCEQNLNHDAMYWYRQDPGQGLRLIYYSQIVNDFQKGDIAEGYSVSREKKESFPLTVTSAQKNPTAFYLCASSMRDRGWGEAFFGQGTRLTVV.

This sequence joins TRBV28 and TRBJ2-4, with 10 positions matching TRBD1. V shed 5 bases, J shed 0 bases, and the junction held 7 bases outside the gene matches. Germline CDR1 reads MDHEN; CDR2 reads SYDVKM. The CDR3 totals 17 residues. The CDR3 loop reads CASSPGTGDIAKNIQYF. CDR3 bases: TGTGCCAGCAGTCCTGGGACAGGGGATATAGCCAAAAACATTCAGTACTTC.

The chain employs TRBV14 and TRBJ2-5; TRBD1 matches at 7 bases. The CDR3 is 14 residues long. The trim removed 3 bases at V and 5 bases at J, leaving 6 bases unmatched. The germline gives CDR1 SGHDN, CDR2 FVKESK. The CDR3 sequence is CASSQYRGRETQYF. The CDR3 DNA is TGTGCCAGCAGCCAGTACAGGGGCAGGGAGACCCAGTACTTC.

CDR3 amino acids: CSAPGTASSPYEQYV. CDR3 DNA: TGCAGCGCCCCTGGGACAGCTTCGTCACCCTACGAGCAGTACGTC. The chain has TRBV29-1 and TRBJ2-7, with 7 bases that match TRBD1. Losses at the gene ends were 7 bases for V and 2 bases for J; bases not matched to a gene: 14. Germline assignment: CDR1 SQVTM and CDR2 ANQGSEA. CDR3 size: 15 residues.

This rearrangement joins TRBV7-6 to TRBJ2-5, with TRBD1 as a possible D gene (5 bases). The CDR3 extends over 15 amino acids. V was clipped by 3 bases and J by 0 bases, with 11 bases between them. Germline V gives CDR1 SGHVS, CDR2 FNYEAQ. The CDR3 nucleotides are TGTGCCAGCAGCTTGGGGCAGACTTACCAAGAGACCCAGTACTTC. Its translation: CASSLGQTYQETQYF.